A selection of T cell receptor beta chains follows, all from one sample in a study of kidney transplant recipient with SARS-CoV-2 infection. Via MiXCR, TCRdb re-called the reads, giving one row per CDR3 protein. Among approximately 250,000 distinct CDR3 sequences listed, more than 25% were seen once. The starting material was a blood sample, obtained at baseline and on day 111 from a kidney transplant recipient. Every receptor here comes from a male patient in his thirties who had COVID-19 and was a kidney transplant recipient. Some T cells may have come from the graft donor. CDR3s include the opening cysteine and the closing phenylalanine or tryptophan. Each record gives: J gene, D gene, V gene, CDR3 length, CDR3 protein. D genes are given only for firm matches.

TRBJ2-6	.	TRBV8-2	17	CGSGFRITQSRANVLTF
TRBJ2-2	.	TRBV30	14	CAWRAGYGTGELFF
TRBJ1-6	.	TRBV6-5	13	CATRRERNSPLHF
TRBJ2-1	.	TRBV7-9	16	CASSPKAGLPYNEQFF
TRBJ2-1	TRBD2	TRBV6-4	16	CASSDGTSGGYNEQFF
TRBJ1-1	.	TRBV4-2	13	CASSRHLNTEAFF
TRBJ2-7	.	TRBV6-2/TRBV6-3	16	CASSYLQGRGSYEQYF
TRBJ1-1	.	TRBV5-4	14	CASSLRGGGHEAFF
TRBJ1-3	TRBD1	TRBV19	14	CASSHRGYGNTIYF
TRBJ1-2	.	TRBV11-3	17	CASSISHDLGKTYGYTF
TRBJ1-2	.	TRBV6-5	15	CASSYSSSRAYGYTF
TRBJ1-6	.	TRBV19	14	CASNPGGVNSPLHF
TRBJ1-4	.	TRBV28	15	CASRQGMATNEKLFF
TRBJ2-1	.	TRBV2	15	CATKKTQGSYNEQFF
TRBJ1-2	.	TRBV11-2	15	CASSFSTAGAYGYTF
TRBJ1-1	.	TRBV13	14	CAGSFLGGGTEAFF
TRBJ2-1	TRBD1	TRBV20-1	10	CSPTGDEQFF
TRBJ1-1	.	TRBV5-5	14	CASSLEQGGTEAFF
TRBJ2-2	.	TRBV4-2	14	CASSQELGTGELFF
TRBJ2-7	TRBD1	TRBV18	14	CASSPGQGIYEQYF
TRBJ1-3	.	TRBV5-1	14	CASSRDHAGNTIYF
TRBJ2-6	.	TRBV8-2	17	CGIQGRITQSRANVLTF
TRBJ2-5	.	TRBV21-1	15	CASSGRLAGKETQYF
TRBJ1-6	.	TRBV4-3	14	CASSQVRSVAPLHF
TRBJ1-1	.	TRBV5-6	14	CASSRGWDNTEAFF
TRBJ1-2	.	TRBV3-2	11	CASVGYYGYTF
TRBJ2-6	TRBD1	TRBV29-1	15	CSVGWTGTGANVLTF
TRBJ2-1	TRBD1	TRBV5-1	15	CASSFSGGSYNEQFF
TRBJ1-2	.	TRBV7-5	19	CISVPEVDREVGKTYGYTF
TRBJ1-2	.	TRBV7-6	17	CASSALLESRKTYGYTF
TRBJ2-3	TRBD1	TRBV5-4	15	CASSPRTGVGDTQYF
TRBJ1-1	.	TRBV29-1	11	CSTDMNTEAFF
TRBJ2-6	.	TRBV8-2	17	CGSLTRITQSRANVLTF
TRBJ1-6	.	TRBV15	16	CATSRDFARGNSPLHF
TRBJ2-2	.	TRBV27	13	CASSSGIAGELFF
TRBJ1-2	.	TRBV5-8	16	CASCLSHPRKTYGYTF
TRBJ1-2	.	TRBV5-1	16	CASFETSVRKTYGYTF
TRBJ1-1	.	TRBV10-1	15	CASSKSGTGGTEAFF
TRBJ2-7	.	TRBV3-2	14	CASSPGRAVGEQYF
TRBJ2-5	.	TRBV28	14	CASTNRDPRETQYF
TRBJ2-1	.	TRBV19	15	CASSIMVSSYNEQFF
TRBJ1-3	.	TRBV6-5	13	CASKGRSGNTIYF
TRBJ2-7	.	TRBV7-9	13	CAGSSVPAYEQYF
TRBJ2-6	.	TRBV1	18	CTSRTGRLCTKSGQRPDF
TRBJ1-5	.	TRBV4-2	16	CASSQTSRQADQPQHF
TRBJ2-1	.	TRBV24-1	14	CATSDLRDYNEQFF
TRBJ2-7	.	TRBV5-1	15	CASSFETGVNYEQYF
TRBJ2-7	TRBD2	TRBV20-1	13	CSVWAGGSGEQYF
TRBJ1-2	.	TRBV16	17	CASSHGMVVRKTYGYTF
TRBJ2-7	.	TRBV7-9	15	CVSSPATGAVVEQYF
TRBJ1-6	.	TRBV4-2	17	CASSQVGGWGRESPLHF
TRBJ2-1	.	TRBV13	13	CASSFYRYNEQFF
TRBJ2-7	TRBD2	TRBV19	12	CASSAGGEEQYF
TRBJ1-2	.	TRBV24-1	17	CATSTTLSTRKTYGYTF
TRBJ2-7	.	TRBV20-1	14	CSADSGTPRYEQYF
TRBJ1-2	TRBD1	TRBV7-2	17	CASSLDGDRGRRYGYTF
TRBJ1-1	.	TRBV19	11	CASSQSAEAFF